One sample yielded the 3 T cell receptor beta chains listed below, sequenced in a study of T cell repertoires in cytomegalovirus infection. MiXCR, applied by TCRdb to the reads, yields one record per CDR3 protein. The repertoire holds some 940,000 distinct CDR3 sequences, with about a third as singletons. Antigens of these TCRs are unknown. Sequences were derived from cultured CD8+ T cells from PBMCs, sampled from culture after CMV antigen stimulation. Source of these receptors: a human donor in good health (CMV status not recorded). Some clones in this sample may be carry-over from other donors' samples.

This clonotype appeared many times. The chain couples TRBV2 to TRBJ1-1; 7 bases agree with TRBD1. Germline-derived CDR1 and CDR2 are SNHLY and FYNNEI. The CDR3 is 19 residues long. Trimming at V came to 3 bases and at J to 2 bases, leaving 18 bases not matched to a gene. In DNA, the CDR3 is TGTGCCAGCAGTGACCCTTTAACAGGGGCCGGGGTCGGAAACACTGAAGCTTTCTTT. This codes for CASSDPLTGAGVGNTEAFF.

This clonotype was counted many times. V and J are TRBV7-8 and TRBJ1-1; D not resolved. The CDR3 is 12 residues long. V was cut by 2 bases and J by 8 bases, with 9 bases left in between. Germline loops: CDR1 SGHVS, CDR2 FQNEAQ. CDR3 region: CASSLSHLEAFF. The CDR3 DNA sequence: TGTGCCAGCAGCTTATCCCACTTGGAAGCTTTCTTT.

V usage is TRBV14 and J usage is TRBJ2-7; no firm D call. Per germline, CDR1 SGHDN and CDR2 FVKESK. Trimming took off 4 bases at V and 2 bases at J, with 27 bases between the two ends. The CDR3 is 19 amino acids. The CDR3: CASSPASSVVWTAAYEQYF. CDR3 coding DNA: TGTGCCAGCAGCCCGGCCAGCTCCGTGGTTTGGACGGCCGCCTACGAGCAGTACTTC.